The rows below give T cell receptor beta chains drawn from one sample of a study of OX40 agonist ivuxolimab in advanced cancers. Method: immunoSEQ multiplex PCR; TCRdb's copy keeps in-frame clones and lacks some. The table lists under 80,000 clones, 93% of them singletons, with 6.2% in the top ten. Here the sequenced sample was CD4+ or CD8+ T cells sorted from blood, taken in a trial of the OX40 agonist ivuxolimab. These receptors all stem from an adult with an advanced solid tumor such as melanoma, head and neck, liver or kidney cancer. Each CDR3 is given with its conserved first and last residue. A D gene is named only where the DNA matches it firmly.

v_gene: TRBV28
d_gene: NA
len: 12
j_gene: TRBJ2-4
CDR3aa: CASSTLGNIQYF

v_gene: TRBV6-1
d_gene: TRBD1
len: 14
j_gene: TRBJ1-1
CDR3aa: CASSPLGQFTEAFF

v_gene: TRBV30
d_gene: TRBD1
len: 15
j_gene: TRBJ1-2
CDR3aa: CAWSSGVTGGYGYTF

v_gene: TRBV6-5
d_gene: NA
len: 16
j_gene: TRBJ2-6
CDR3aa: CASSYSGISGANVLTF

v_gene: TRBV30
d_gene: TRBD2
len: 14
j_gene: TRBJ2-1
CDR3aa: CACEGGISYNEQFF

v_gene: TRBV2
d_gene: NA
len: 14
j_gene: TRBJ1-4
CDR3aa: CASRNTGEEEKLFF

v_gene: TRBV25-1
d_gene: TRBD1
len: 15
j_gene: TRBJ2-1
CDR3aa: CASSVPGGSYNEQFF

v_gene: TRBV11-3
d_gene: NA
len: 14
j_gene: TRBJ2-4
CDR3aa: CASSARGTENIQYF

v_gene: TRBV13
d_gene: TRBD2
len: 15
j_gene: TRBJ2-7
CDR3aa: CASSAGTIDLDEQYF

v_gene: TRBV6-1
d_gene: TRBD1
len: 15
j_gene: TRBJ2-7
CDR3aa: CASSERGTGYYEQYF

v_gene: TRBV7-2
d_gene: NA
len: 13
j_gene: TRBJ2-7
CDR3aa: CASRSKASYEQYF

v_gene: TRBV4-1
d_gene: NA
len: 15
j_gene: TRBJ2-5
CDR3aa: CASSQDGGGAETQYF

v_gene: TRBV19
d_gene: TRBD1
len: 13
j_gene: TRBJ2-7
CDR3aa: CASSRTGGNEQYF

v_gene: TRBV13
d_gene: TRBD2
len: 15
j_gene: TRBJ2-7
CDR3aa: CASSLTSAISGEQYF

v_gene: TRBV5-4
d_gene: NA
len: 13
j_gene: TRBJ2-7
CDR3aa: CASGRGPNYEQYF

v_gene: TRBV5-6
d_gene: NA
len: 13
j_gene: TRBJ1-2
CDR3aa: CASSLVAGDGYTF

v_gene: TRBV5-6
d_gene: NA
len: 18
j_gene: TRBJ1-5
CDR3aa: CASSLGHQGFPSNQPQHF

v_gene: TRBV2
d_gene: NA
len: 16
j_gene: TRBJ2-3
CDR3aa: CASSDSRGASTDTQYF

v_gene: TRBV11-2
d_gene: NA
len: 12
j_gene: TRBJ2-7
CDR3aa: CASSLTVHEQYF

v_gene: TRBV27
d_gene: NA
len: 15
j_gene: NA
CDR3aa: CASKIRAGSSYEQYF

v_gene: TRBV7-9
d_gene: NA
len: 13
j_gene: TRBJ1-2
CDR3aa: CASSGGLPYGYTF

v_gene: TRBV5-8
d_gene: NA
len: 12
j_gene: TRBJ2-1
CDR3aa: CASSVGTNEQFF

v_gene: TRBV14
d_gene: NA
len: 13
j_gene: TRBJ1-3
CDR3aa: CASSQAPGNTIYF

v_gene: TRBV7-2
d_gene: NA
len: 16
j_gene: TRBJ2-2
CDR3aa: CASSLKPRGLTGELFF

v_gene: TRBV4-1
d_gene: TRBD1
len: 16
j_gene: TRBJ1-1
CDR3aa: CASSLPTGEGGTEAFF

v_gene: TRBV9
d_gene: NA
len: 15
j_gene: TRBJ1-1
CDR3aa: CASSVGRSMNTEAFF

v_gene: TRBV29-1
d_gene: TRBD2
len: 15
j_gene: TRBJ2-7
CDR3aa: CSVESWGLGHYEQYF

v_gene: TRBV15
d_gene: NA
len: 15
j_gene: TRBJ2-5
CDR3aa: CATSRVRGLQETQYF

v_gene: TRBV6-6
d_gene: NA
len: 14
j_gene: TRBJ2-7
CDR3aa: CASSHGLETYEQYF

v_gene: TRBV4-1
d_gene: NA
len: 15
j_gene: TRBJ1-5
CDR3aa: CASSPFPARNQPQHF

v_gene: TRBV7-9
d_gene: TRBD2
len: 16
j_gene: TRBJ2-7
CDR3aa: CASSLTSGRASHEQYF

v_gene: TRBV11-2
d_gene: TRBD2
len: 14
j_gene: TRBJ2-1
CDR3aa: CASISGGAYNEQFF

v_gene: TRBV2
d_gene: TRBD2
len: 14
j_gene: TRBJ2-7
CDR3aa: CASFSGRASYEQYF

v_gene: TRBV11-2
d_gene: NA
len: 15
j_gene: TRBJ2-2
CDR3aa: CASSLGPSVPGELFF

v_gene: TRBV9
d_gene: TRBD2
len: 13
j_gene: TRBJ2-1
CDR3aa: CASSPQSGRYLFF

v_gene: TRBV5-1
d_gene: NA
len: 12
j_gene: TRBJ1-1
CDR3aa: CASRSRNTEAFF

v_gene: TRBV6-1
d_gene: TRBD1
len: 13
j_gene: TRBJ2-7
CDR3aa: CASSERGTGEQYF